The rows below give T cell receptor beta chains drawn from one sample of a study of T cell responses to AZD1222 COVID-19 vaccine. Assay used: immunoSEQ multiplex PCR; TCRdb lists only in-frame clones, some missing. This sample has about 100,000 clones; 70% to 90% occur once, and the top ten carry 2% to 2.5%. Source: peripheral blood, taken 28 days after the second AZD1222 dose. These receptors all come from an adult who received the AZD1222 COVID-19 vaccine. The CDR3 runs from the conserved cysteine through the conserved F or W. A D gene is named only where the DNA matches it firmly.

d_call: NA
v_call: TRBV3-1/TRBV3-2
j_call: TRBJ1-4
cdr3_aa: CASSQDQGIGEKLFF

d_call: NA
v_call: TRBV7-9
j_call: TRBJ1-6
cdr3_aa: CASSLAEGAGVNSPLHF

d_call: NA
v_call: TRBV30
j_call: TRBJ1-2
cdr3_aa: CASIRDGNYGYTF

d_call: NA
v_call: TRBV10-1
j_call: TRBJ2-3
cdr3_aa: CASSAAGPDTQYF

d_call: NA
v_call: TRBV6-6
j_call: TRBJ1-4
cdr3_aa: CASMKSATNEKLFF

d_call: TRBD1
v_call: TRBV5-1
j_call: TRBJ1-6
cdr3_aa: CASSLGPAGTGSPLHF

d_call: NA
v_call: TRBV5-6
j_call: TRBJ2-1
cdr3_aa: CASSLGTNEQFF

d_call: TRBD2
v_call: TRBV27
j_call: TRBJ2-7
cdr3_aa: CASSLFPGTMSGEQYF

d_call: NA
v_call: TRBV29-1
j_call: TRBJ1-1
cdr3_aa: CSVAKDYGAFF

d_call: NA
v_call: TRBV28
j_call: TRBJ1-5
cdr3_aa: CASSLAWAVYSNQPQHF

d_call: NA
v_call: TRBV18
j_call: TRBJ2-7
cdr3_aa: CASSRQGYEQYF

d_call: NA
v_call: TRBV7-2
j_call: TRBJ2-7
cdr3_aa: CASSLGQGGTYEQYF

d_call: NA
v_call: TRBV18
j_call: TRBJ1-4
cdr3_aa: CASSPPSVEEKLFF

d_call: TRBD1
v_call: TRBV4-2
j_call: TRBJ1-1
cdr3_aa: CASSQGTGGRMDTEAFF

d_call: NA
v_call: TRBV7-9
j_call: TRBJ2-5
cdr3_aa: CASSETGTETQYF